The clone carrying this T cell receptor beta chain turned up a few times. The data are from a study of CD8+ T cells in alopecia areata. The CDR3 contains 13 residues. Germline loops: CDR1 SNHLY, CDR2 FYNNEI. V was pared by 7 bases and J by 5 bases, with 3 bases of the junction left unmatched. Once RNA had been extracted, it was reverse transcribed into cDNA to act as the sequencing template. TCRdb's copy holds only in-frame clones and misses some; the assay was immunoSEQ multiplex PCR. The sample has 150,000 to 200,000 clones, about 60% seen once. The TCR sequence derives from a human donor in good health. The rearrangement uses TRBV2 and TRBJ2-2; 8 nucleotides match TRBD2. The material sequenced was CD4+ T cells sorted from blood. CDR3 in amino acids: CASKSGRTGELFF. CDR3 DNA: TGTGCCAGCAAGAGCGGGAGAACCGGGGAGCTGTTTTTT.